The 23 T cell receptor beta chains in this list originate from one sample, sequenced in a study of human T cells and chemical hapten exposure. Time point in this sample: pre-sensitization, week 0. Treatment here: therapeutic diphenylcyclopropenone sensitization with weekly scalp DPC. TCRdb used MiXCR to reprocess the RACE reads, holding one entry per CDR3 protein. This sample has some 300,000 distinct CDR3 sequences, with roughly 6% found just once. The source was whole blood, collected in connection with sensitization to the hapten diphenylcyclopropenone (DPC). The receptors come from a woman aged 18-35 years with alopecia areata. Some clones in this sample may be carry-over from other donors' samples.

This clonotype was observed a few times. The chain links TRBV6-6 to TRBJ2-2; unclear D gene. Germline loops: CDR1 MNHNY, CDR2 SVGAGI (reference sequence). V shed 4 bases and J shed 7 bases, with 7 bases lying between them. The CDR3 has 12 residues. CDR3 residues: CASSSGGGELFF. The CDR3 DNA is TGTGCCAGCAGTTCAGGCGGCGGGGAGCTGTTTTTT.

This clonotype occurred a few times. The CDR3 DNA follows: TGCGCCAGCAGCGCCGGGACGGAGGTCAATCAGCCCCAGCATTTT. Its protein is CASSAGTEVNQPQHF. The chain carries TRBV5-1 and TRBJ1-5; possible D gene TRBD1, 5 bases. This CDR3 has 15 residues. V lost 4 bases and J 3 bases, leaving 14 bases between the germline ends. Germline-derived CDR1 and CDR2 are SGHRS and YFSETQ.

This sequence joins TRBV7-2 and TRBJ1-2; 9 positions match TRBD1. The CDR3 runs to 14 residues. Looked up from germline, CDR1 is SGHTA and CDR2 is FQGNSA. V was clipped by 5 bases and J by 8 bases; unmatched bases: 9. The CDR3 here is CASSLVEQGAGYTF. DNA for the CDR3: TGTGCCAGCAGCCTAGTGGAACAGGGGGCAGGCTACACCTTC.

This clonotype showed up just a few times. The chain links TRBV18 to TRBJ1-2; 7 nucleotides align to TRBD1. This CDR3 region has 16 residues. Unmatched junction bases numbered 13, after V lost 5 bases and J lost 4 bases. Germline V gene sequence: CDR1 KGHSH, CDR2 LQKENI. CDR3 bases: TGTGCCAGCTCATCACTCCCGACAGGGAGTAGCTATGGCTACACCTTC. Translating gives CASSSLPTGSSYGYTF.

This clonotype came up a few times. This CDR3 reads CASSLDISGSPLHF. Written as DNA, the CDR3 is TGTGCCAGCAGCCTCGACATAAGCGGCTCACCCCTCCACTTT. This chain uses TRBV7-9 with TRBJ1-6; D gene unclear. Germline V gives CDR1 SEHNR, CDR2 FQNEAQ (reference sequence). The CDR3 totals 14 residues. V lost 5 bases and J lost 10, with 15 bases in between.

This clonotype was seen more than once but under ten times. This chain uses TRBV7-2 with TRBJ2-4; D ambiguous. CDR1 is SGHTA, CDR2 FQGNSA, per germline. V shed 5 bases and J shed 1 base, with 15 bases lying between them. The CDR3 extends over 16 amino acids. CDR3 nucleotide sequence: TGTGCCAGCAGCCGACAATGGCAGGTGGCCAAAAACATTCAGTACTTC. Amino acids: CASSRQWQVAKNIQYF.

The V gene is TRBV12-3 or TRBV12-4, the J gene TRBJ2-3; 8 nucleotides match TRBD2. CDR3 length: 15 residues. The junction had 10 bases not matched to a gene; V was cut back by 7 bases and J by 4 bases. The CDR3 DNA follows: TGTGCCAGCACCCCACGGGGGGGGAGTGCAGATACGCAGTATTTT. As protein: CASTPRGGSADTQYF.

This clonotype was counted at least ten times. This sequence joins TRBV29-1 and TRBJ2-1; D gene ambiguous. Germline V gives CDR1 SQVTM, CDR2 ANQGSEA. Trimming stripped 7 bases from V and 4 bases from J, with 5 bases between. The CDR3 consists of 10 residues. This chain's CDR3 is CSGVYNEQFF. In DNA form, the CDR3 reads TGCAGCGGAGTATACAATGAGCAGTTCTTC.

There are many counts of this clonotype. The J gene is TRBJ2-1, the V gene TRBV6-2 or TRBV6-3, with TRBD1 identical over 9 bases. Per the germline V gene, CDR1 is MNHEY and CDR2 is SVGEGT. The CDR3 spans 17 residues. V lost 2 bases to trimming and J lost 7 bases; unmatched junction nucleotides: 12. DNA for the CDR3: TGTGCCAGCAGTTACCCAACCGGGACAGGGTTTGGGAATGAGCAGTTCTTC. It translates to CASSYPTGTGFGNEQFF.

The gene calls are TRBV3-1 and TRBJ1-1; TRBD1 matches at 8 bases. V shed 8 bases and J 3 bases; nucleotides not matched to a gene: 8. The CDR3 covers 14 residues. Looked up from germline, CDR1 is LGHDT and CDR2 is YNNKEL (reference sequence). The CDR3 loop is CASGDRGGDTEAFF. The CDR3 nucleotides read TGTGCCAGCGGAGACAGGGGAGGGGACACTGAAGCTTTCTTT.

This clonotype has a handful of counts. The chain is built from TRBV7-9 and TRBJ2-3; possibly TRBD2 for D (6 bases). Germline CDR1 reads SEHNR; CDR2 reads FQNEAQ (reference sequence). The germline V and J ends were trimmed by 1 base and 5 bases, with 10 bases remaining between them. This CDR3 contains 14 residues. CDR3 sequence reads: CASSLVRGIDTQYF. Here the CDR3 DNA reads TGTGCCAGCAGCTTAGTTCGGGGGATAGATACGCAGTATTTT.

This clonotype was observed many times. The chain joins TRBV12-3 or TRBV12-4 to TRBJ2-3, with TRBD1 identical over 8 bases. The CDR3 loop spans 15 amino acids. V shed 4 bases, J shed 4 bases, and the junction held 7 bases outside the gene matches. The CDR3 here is CASSSDRVFADTQYF. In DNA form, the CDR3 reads TGTGCCAGCAGTTCGGACAGGGTTTTTGCAGATACGCAGTATTTT.

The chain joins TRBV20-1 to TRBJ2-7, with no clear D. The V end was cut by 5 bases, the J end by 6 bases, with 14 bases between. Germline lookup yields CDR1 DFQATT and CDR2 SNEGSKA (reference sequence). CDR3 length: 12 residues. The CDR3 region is CSAQDGPLEQYF. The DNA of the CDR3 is TGCAGTGCTCAGGACGGCCCACTCGAGCAGTACTTC.

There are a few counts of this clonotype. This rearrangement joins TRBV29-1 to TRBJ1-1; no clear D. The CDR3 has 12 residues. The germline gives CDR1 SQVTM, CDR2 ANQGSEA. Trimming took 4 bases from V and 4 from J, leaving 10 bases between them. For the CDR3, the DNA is TGCAGCGTTGTCCGGGCTGGCACTGAAGCTTTCTTT. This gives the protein CSVVRAGTEAFF.

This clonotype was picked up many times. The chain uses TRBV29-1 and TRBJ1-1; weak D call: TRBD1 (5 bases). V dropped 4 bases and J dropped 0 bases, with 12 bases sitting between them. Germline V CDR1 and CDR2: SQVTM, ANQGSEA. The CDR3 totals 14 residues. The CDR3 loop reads CSVAVGRVNTEAFF. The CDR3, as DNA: TGCAGCGTTGCAGTGGGCAGGGTGAACACTGAAGCTTTCTTT.

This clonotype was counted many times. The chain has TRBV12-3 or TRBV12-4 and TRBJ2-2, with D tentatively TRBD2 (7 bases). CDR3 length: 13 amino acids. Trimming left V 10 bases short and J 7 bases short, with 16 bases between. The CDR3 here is CATSGGLIGELFF. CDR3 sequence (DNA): TGTGCCACATCCGGGGGGCTTATCGGGGAGCTGTTTTTT.

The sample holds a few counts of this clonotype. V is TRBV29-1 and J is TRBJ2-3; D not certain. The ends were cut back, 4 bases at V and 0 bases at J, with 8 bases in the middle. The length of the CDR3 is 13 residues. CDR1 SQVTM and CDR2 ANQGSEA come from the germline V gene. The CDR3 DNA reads TGCAGCGTTGTGCCGCCCAGCACAGATACGCAGTATTTT. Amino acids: CSVVPPSTDTQYF.

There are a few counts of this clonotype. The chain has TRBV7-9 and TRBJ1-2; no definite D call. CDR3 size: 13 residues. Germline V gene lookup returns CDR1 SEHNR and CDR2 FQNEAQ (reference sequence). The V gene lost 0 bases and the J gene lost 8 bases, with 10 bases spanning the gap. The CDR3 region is CASSLAGSSGYTF. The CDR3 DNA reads TGTGCCAGCAGCTTAGCCGGGTCGAGCGGCTACACCTTC.

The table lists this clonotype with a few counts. For the CDR3, the DNA is TGTGCCAGCAGTGAAGCTAGTTGGGCCAGGGTGGATGAGCAGTTCTTC. It codes for CASSEASWARVDEQFF. This sequence joins TRBV2 and TRBJ2-1; maybe TRBD1 (5 bases). The length of the CDR3 is 16 residues. Germline values: CDR1 SNHLY, CDR2 FYNNEI. V gave up 0 bases and J gave up 8 bases, with 17 bases separating them.

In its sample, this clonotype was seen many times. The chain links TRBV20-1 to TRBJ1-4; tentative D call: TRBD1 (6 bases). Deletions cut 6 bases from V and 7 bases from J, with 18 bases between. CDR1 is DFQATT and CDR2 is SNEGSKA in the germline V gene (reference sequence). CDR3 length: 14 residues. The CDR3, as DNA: TGCAGTGCCCCTGGGGGCAAGACGGGTGAAAAACTGTTTTTT. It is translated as CSAPGGKTGEKLFF.

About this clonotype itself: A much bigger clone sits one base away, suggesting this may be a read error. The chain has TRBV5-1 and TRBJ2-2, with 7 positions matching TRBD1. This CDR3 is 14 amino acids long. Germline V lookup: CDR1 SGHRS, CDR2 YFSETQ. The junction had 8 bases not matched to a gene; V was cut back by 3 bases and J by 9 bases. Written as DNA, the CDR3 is TGCGCCAGCAGCTCCGGCGAGGGGGCCTGGGAGCTGTTTTTT. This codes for CASSSGEGAWELFF. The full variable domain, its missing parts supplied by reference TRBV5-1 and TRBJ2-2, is KAGVTQTPRYLIKTRGQQVTLSCSPISGHRSVSWYQQTPGQGLQFLFEYFSETQRNKGNFPGRFSGRQFSNSRSEMNVSTLELGDSALYLCASSSGEGAWELFFGEGSRLTVL.

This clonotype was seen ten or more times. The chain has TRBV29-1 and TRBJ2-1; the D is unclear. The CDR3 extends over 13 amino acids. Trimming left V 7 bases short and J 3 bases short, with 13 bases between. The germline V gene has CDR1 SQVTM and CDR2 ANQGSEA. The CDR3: CSGGQDYYNEQFF. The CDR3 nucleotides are TGCAGCGGTGGGCAGGATTACTACAATGAGCAGTTCTTC.

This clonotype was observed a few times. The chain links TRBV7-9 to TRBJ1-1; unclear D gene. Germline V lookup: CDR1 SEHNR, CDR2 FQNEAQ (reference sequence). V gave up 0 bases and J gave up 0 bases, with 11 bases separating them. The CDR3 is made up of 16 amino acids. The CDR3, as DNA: TGTGCCAGCAGCTTAGCCGAGACCGAATTGAACACTGAAGCTTTCTTT. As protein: CASSLAETELNTEAFF.